The 25 T cell receptor beta chains below come from one sample, sequenced in a study of Ad26.COV2.S vaccination and SARS-CoV-2 variants. Data came from immunoSEQ multiplex PCR; TCRdb stores just in-frame clones and leaves some out. Here the sample spans 300,000 to 400,000 clones, around 84% being singletons. Treatment: around 19 received Ad26.COV2.S at low or high dose, single or two shots; roughly five received placebo; per-sample allocation not given. Specimen acquisition occurred on day 63 following the initial vaccine or placebo injection. Sequenced here: peripheral blood, sampled in a trial of Ad26.COV2.S vaccine versus placebo. The receptors derive from a person aged 18-65 years who received the Ad26.COV2.S COVID-19 vaccine or a placebo.

This clone was detected once. This chain connects TRBV6-2 or TRBV6-3 to TRBJ1-6, with D perhaps TRBD1 (5 bases). The V gene lost 6 bases and the J gene lost 10 bases, with 16 bases spanning the gap. This CDR3 region has 14 residues. The germline gives CDR1 MNHEY, CDR2 SVGEGT. The CDR3 loop reads CASSTPGQESPLHF. The CDR3, as DNA: TGTGCCAGCAGCACGCCAGGGCAGGAATCACCCCTCCACTTT.

CDR3 nucleotide sequence: TGTGCCAGTAGGGGACTAGCGGCTAACACCGGGGAGCTGTTTTTT. Amino acid sequence: CASRGLAANTGELFF. The chain is built from TRBV19 and TRBJ2-2; the match to TRBD2 covers 11 bases. The CDR3 has 15 residues. The germline V gene has CDR1 LNHDA and CDR2 SQIVND (reference sequence). Trimming at V came to 6 bases and at J to 2 bases, leaving 2 bases not matched to a gene.

The rearrangement joins TRBV11-2 to TRBJ1-1; 7 nucleotides line up with TRBD1. The V gene end was trimmed by 4 bases and the J gene end by 4 bases; junction bases not matched to a gene: 6. CDR1 and CDR2 from the germline V gene are SGHAT and FQNNGV. The CDR3 loop spans 14 amino acids. CDR3 sequence: CASSWRGGGTEAFF. The CDR3 DNA follows: TGTGCCAGCAGCTGGCGAGGGGGCGGCACTGAAGCTTTCTTT. The complete variable domain, with remaining parts taken from reference TRBV11-2 and TRBJ1-1, reads EAGVAQSPRYKIIEKRQSVAFWCNPISGHATLYWYQQILGQGPKLLIQFQNNGVVDDSQLPKDRFSAERLKGVDSTLKIQPAKLEDSAVYLCASSWRGGGTEAFFGQGTRLTVV.

The chain recombines TRBV5-1 with TRBJ2-5, with 14 bases that match TRBD2. This CDR3 region has 20 residues. With V trimmed by 4 bases and J by 2 bases, 16 bases remained unmatched. Germline V lookup: CDR1 SGHRS, CDR2 YFSETQ. CDR3 nucleotide sequence: TGCGCCAGCAGCCAGAAACATTACGGACTAGCGGGGGGAAGTCAAGAGACCCAGTACTTC. It codes for CASSQKHYGLAGGSQETQYF.

The CDR3 coding sequence is TGTGCCAGCAGCTTAGTGACAGGTTTAGGGAATGAGCAGTTCTTC. This encodes CASSLVTGLGNEQFF. The rearrangement links TRBV7-6 to TRBJ2-1; TRBD1 might be the D (6 bases). Deletions cut 1 base from V and 7 bases from J, with 14 bases between. CDR1 is SGHVS, CDR2 FNYEAQ, per germline. There are 15 residues in the CDR3.

The chain recombines TRBV18 with TRBJ2-3, with a weak D call TRBD1 (6 bases). CDR1 and CDR2 from the germline V gene are KGHSH and LQKENI. The CDR3 length is 13 residues. Trimming shortened V by 6 bases and J by 1 base, and 8 bases separated the two germline ends. CDR3 amino acids: CASSSGGTDTQYF. DNA of the CDR3: TGTGCCAGCTCGTCAGGGGGCACAGATACGCAGTATTTT.

The genes are TRBV7-9 and TRBJ2-1; TRBD1 aligns across 9 bases. Germline V lookup: CDR1 SEHNR, CDR2 FQNEAQ (reference sequence). The CDR3 is 15 residues long. V dropped 1 base and J dropped 9; count of bases not matched to a gene: 7. The CDR3 DNA reads TGTGCCAGCAGCTTAGGCGGGACAGGGTGGAGTGAGCAGTTCTTC. This encodes CASSLGGTGWSEQFF.

This clone was observed a handful of times. The V call is TRBV5-6, the J call TRBJ1-1; D gene unclear. Germline V gives CDR1 SGHDT, CDR2 YYEEEE. With 2 bases removed from V and 3 bases from J, the gap between germline ends came to 11 bases. This CDR3 is 14 amino acids long. The CDR3 reads CASSLVNSHTEAFF. The CDR3 coding sequence is TGTGCCAGCAGCTTAGTTAACTCTCACACTGAAGCTTTCTTT. Based on the CDR3 plus reference TRBV5-6 and TRBJ1-1, the full variable domain is DAGVTQSPTHLIKTRGQQVTLRCSPKSGHDTVSWYQQALGQGPQFIFQYYEEEERQRGNFPDRFSGHQFPNYSSELNVNALLLGDSALYLCASSLVNSHTEAFFGQGTRLTVV.

The chain carries TRBV10-3 and TRBJ1-3; D perhaps matches TRBD1 (5 bases). Germline V gene lookup returns CDR1 ENHRY and CDR2 SYGVKD. This CDR3 is 14 amino acids long. The V end lost 0 bases, the J end lost 4 bases, and 7 bases lay between the germline ends. The CDR3 bases are TGTGCCATCAGTGAGTCAGGGGAAGGAAACACCATATATTTT. Translating it yields CAISESGEGNTIYF.

This chain joins TRBV25-1 and TRBJ2-1; 10 bases agree with TRBD2. Germline V lookup: CDR1 MGHDK, CDR2 SYGVNS. The CDR3 covers 14 residues. The junction had 3 bases not matched to a gene; V was cut back by 4 bases and J by 6 bases. The CDR3 spells CASSAGLAINEQFF. The CDR3, as DNA: TGTGCCAGCAGTGCGGGACTAGCGATCAATGAGCAGTTCTTC.

The J gene is TRBJ2-7, the V gene TRBV15; 15 nucleotides agree with TRBD2. The J segment lost 6 bases and the V segment lost 0 bases, leaving 3 bases of the junction unmatched. Germline lookup yields CDR1 LNHNV and CDR2 YYDKDF (reference sequence). The CDR3 has 16 amino acids. Here the CDR3 DNA reads TGTGCCACCAGCAGAGATGCGGGACTAGCGGGAGGCGAGCAGTACTTC. Its translation is CATSRDAGLAGGEQYF.

This sequence joins TRBV4-3 and TRBJ2-3; 9 nucleotides agree with TRBD2. The CDR3 loop spans 16 amino acids. Looked up from germline, CDR1 is LGHNA and CDR2 is YSLEER. V lost 0 bases and J lost 4; bases outside the gene matches: 5. CDR3 in DNA: TGCGCCAGCAGCCAAGAGGGGGGCGGGGGGGCAGATACGCAGTATTTT. Translating it yields CASSQEGGGGADTQYF.

The CDR3: CASSRGGDQPQHF. In DNA, the CDR3 is TGTGCCAGCAGTCGGGGGGGCGATCAGCCCCAGCATTTT. V gene TRBV6-5 combines with J gene TRBJ1-5; D may be TRBD1 (6 bases). The CDR3 length is 13 residues. V dropped 5 bases and J dropped 5 bases, with 10 bases sitting between them. Germline V gene lookup returns CDR1 MNHEY and CDR2 SVGAGI.

The count of this clone is one. CDR3 sequence: CAISEGSGGYEQYF. For the CDR3, the DNA is TGTGCCATCAGTGAAGGTAGCGGGGGCTACGAGCAGTACTTC. This chain links TRBV10-3 with TRBJ2-7, with 9 bases aligning to TRBD2. Germline V gene lookup returns CDR1 ENHRY and CDR2 SYGVKD. The CDR3 loop spans 14 amino acids. V was pared by 3 bases and J by 3 bases, with 3 bases of the junction left unmatched.

This sequence joins TRBV18 and TRBJ1-1; no clear D. Deletions cut 0 bases from V and 2 bases from J, with 7 bases between. This CDR3 has 14 amino acids. Germline V gene lookup returns CDR1 KGHSH and CDR2 LQKENI. The CDR3 DNA follows: TGTGCCAGCTCACCACCGGGGTTTAACACTGAAGCTTTCTTT. Translating gives CASSPPGFNTEAFF.

The chain recombines TRBV6-6 with TRBJ2-4; the match to TRBD2 covers 10 bases. J was trimmed by 0 bases and V by 5 bases; bases with no gene match: 10. Germline V gene sequence: CDR1 MNHNY, CDR2 SVGAGI (reference sequence). There are 18 residues in the CDR3. For the CDR3, the DNA is TGTGCCAGCAGTCCAGGACTAGCGGCTTTTGTAGCCAAAAACATTCAGTACTTC. This sequence encodes CASSPGLAAFVAKNIQYF.

The gene calls are TRBV13 and TRBJ2-7; 11 nucleotides line up with TRBD1. V dropped 3 bases and J dropped 5; count of bases not matched to a gene: 0. The CDR3 length is 13 residues. Germline V gene data show CDR1 as PRHDT and CDR2 as FYEKMQ (reference sequence). The DNA for the CDR3 is TGTGCCAGCAGCTTGGGACAGGGGGACGAGCAGTACTTC. Translated, it gives CASSLGQGDEQYF.

This clone was counted between two and nine times. The chain uses TRBV5-1 and TRBJ1-5; the D is unclear. The V end was cut by 0 bases, the J end by 5 bases, with 6 bases between. This CDR3 is 13 amino acids long. The V gene's germline CDR1 is SGHRS and CDR2 YFSETQ. The CDR3 region is CASSLVPDQPQHF. In DNA, the CDR3 is TGCGCCAGCAGCTTGGTACCGGATCAGCCCCAGCATTTT.

The V and J genes are TRBV5-5 and TRBJ2-1; the match to TRBD2 covers 8 bases. V was pared by 0 bases and J by 4 bases, with 6 bases of the junction left unmatched. Germline values: CDR1 SGHKS, CDR2 YYEKEE (reference sequence). The length of the CDR3 is 16 residues. This CDR3 is CASSLELAGIYNEQFF. CDR3 nucleotide sequence: TGTGCCAGCAGCTTGGAGCTAGCGGGTATTTACAATGAGCAGTTCTTC.

The gene calls are TRBV30 and TRBJ2-5; 8 nucleotides agree with TRBD2. Germline V gives CDR1 GTSNPN, CDR2 SVGIG (reference sequence). The CDR3 runs to 14 residues. The CDR3 nucleotides are TGTGGCACAGTCCCCAGCGGGAGCCAAGAGACCCAGTACTTC. It translates to CGTVPSGSQETQYF.

The sample holds a few counts of this clone. The chain employs TRBV9 and TRBJ1-1, with D possibly being TRBD1 (5 bases). The CDR3 totals 15 residues. In germline, CDR1 is SGDLS, CDR2 YYNGEE. V was shortened by 0 bases and J by 3 bases, with 12 bases between the two germline ends. For the CDR3, the DNA is TGTGCCAGCAGCGTAGGGAGGGGAGGCGACACTGAAGCTTTCTTT. This gives the protein CASSVGRGGDTEAFF.

This clone was counted a single time. V gene TRBV9 combines with J gene TRBJ2-1, with 14 bases matching TRBD2. The J segment lost 14 bases and the V segment lost 3 bases, leaving 4 bases of the junction unmatched. Germline assignment: CDR1 SGDLS and CDR2 YYNGEE. The length of the CDR3 is 13 residues. CDR3 nucleotide sequence: TGTGCCAGCAGCGCGGGACTAGCGGGAGTTGAGTTCTTC. It yields the protein CASSAGLAGVEFF.

The chain combines TRBV19 with TRBJ2-1; 9 bases are a match to TRBD1. CDR3 length: 14 residues. Germline loops: CDR1 LNHDA, CDR2 SQIVND (reference sequence). V lost 9 bases, J lost 5 bases, and 8 bases stayed unmatched. The CDR3 nucleotides read TGTGCCAGCAGGACAGGGGAGTTAGACAATGAGCAGTTCTTC. Its protein is CASRTGELDNEQFF.

The chain has TRBV5-6 and TRBJ1-5, with TRBD1 matching over 10 bases. The trim removed 1 base at V and 1 base at J, leaving 5 bases unmatched. This CDR3 has 17 residues. The germline gives CDR1 SGHDT, CDR2 YYEEEE. CDR3 region: CASSLFEGQGSNQPQHF. DNA for the CDR3: TGTGCCAGCAGCTTGTTCGAGGGACAGGGGAGCAATCAGCCCCAGCATTTT.

Notes on this clone: A clone one base away is much larger, so this may be a read error. The CDR3 DNA is TGTGCCAGCAGCCAAGGGGAGGGCGAGCAGTACTTC. Translated, it gives CASSQGEGEQYF. The chain recombines TRBV3-1 (or the pseudogene TRBV3-2) with TRBJ2-7; 7 nucleotides align to TRBD2. V shed 1 base and J 6 bases; nucleotides not matched to a gene: 0. This CDR3 has 12 amino acids. Germline CDR1 and CDR2: LGHDT and YNNKEL (reference sequence).